The clone carrying this T cell receptor beta chain was observed at least ten times. This record belongs to a study of T-cell reconstitution after alpha-beta-depleted transplantation in children. The V gene's germline CDR1 is SGHRS and CDR2 YFSETQ. CDR3 length: 15 amino acids. Trimming cost V 4 bases and J 4 bases; bases outside gene matches: 10. The TCRbeta library incorporated unique molecular identifiers. Using its own MiXCR run on the PCR reads, TCRdb lists one record per CDR3 protein. The table records around 240,000 distinct CDR3 sequences, around 9.7% of them present only once. The material sequenced was PBMCs from the stem cell graft donor, taken from the stem cell graft. The J gene is TRBJ1-2, the V gene TRBV5-1; 7 bases match TRBD1. This sequence was found in a human donor who donated a stem cell graft to a child with SCID. The CDR3 reads CASSPTGQTSYGYTF. The DNA for the CDR3 is TGCGCCAGCAGCCCGACGGGACAGACAAGCTATGGCTACACCTTC.